This T cell receptor (beta chain) was documented in a study of T cell responses to AZD1222 COVID-19 vaccine. Study observations and caveats: The study sampled repertoires only after the peak T cell response. Epitopes outside B.1.351 and B.1.1.7 mutated regions reportedly drew nearly half of spike TCRs. Only a handful of AZD1222 recipients tested seropositive at baseline. Following two doses of AZD1222, Spike-specific TCR breadth and depth rose.

The V end was cut by 0 bases, the J end by 6 bases, with 14 bases between. This CDR3 comprises 15 residues. Germline V gene sequence: CDR1 LGHNT, CDR2 FRNRAP. Remarks on this clone: Antigen unknown.

Assay: immunoSEQ multiplex PCR; the TCRdb copy retains only in-frame clones and omits some. This sample has about 180,000 clones, with under 95% found just once. The source of this sequence is an adult who received the AZD1222 COVID-19 vaccine. Sequencing was performed on peripheral blood, taken 28 days after the second AZD1222 dose. V and J are TRBV12-5 and TRBJ1-2; the D is unclear. CDR3 sequence: CASGLVRFSANGYTF. CDR3 DNA: TGTGCTAGTGGTTTGGTACGGTTCTCGGCTAATGGCTACACCTTC.